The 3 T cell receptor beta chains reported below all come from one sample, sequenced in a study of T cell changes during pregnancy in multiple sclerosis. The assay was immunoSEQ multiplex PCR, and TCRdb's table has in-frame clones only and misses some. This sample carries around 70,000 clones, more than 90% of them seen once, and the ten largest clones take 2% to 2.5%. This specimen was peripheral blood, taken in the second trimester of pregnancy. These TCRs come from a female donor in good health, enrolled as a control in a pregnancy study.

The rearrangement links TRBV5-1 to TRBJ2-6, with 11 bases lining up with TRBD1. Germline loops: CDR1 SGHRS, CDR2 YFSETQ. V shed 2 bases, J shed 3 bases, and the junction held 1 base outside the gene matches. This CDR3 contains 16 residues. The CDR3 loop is CASSFGTGGGANVLTF. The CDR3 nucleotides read TGCGCCAGCAGCTTTGGGACAGGGGGTGGGGCCAACGTCCTGACTTTC. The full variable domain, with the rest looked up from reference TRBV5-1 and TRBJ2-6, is KAGVTQTPRYLIKTRGQQVTLSCSPISGHRSVSWYQQTPGQGLQFLFEYFSETQRNKGNFPGRFSGRQFSNSRSEMNVSTLELGDSALYLCASSFGTGGGANVLTFGAGSRLTVL.

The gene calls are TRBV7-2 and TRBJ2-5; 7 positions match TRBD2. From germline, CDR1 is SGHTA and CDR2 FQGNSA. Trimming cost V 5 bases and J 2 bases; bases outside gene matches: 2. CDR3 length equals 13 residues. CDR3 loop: CASSGGVQETQYF. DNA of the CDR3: TGTGCCAGCAGCGGGGGGGTACAAGAGACCCAGTACTTC.

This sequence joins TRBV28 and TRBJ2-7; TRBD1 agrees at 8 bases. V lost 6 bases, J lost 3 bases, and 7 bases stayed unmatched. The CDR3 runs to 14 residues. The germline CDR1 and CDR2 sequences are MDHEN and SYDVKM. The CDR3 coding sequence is TGTGCCAGCAGCTCGGGACAGGCTAGCTACGAGCAGTACTTC. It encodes CASSSGQASYEQYF. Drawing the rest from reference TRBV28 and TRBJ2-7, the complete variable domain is DVKVTQSSRYLVKRTGEKVFLECVQDMDHENMFWYRQDPGLGLRLIYFSYDVKMKEKGDIPEGYSVSREKKERFSLILESASTNQTSMYLCASSSGQASYEQYFGPGTRLTVT.